Listed below are T cell receptor beta chains from one sample, sequenced in a study of shared clonotypes between healthy human individuals. Profiled with immunoSEQ multiplex PCR; TCRdb holds only in-frame clones, not every one. The sample yields approximately 840,000 clones, around 96% seen once. Sample: naive CD8+ T cells sorted from blood. The receptors stem from a man in his thirties or forties in good health. Both conserved end residues are part of each CDR3. D genes are given only for firm matches. Clone sizes are given selectively: once, few, many, or a class where the clone is expanded.

v_call	clone_size	d_call	j_call	cdr3_nt	cdr3_aa
TRBV27	.	.	TRBJ2-7	TGTGCCAGCACTGGGGCTTCCTACGAGCAGTACTTC	CASTGASYEQYF
TRBV6-5	.	TRBD1	TRBJ1-2	TGTGCCAGCAGTTACCTTTCCAACAGGGGGAACTATGGCTACACCTTC	CASSYLSNRGNYGYTF
TRBV27	.	TRBD1	TRBJ1-5	TGTGCCAGCAGTCCATTGACAGGGTTAAATCAGCCCCAGCATTTT	CASSPLTGLNQPQHF
TRBV2	.	.	TRBJ2-3	TGTGCCAGCATAGTTGGGCGTGATACGCAGTATTTT	CASIVGRDTQYF
TRBV9	.	TRBD2	TRBJ2-1	TGTGCCAGCAGCGTACTAGCGGGAGTATACAATGAGCAGTTCTTC	CASSVLAGVYNEQFF
TRBV4-1	.	.	TRBJ2-1	TGCGCCAGCAGCCAAGCATTTTCGGGTAGGTTGTACAATGAGCAGTTCTTC	CASSQAFSGRLYNEQFF
TRBV6-1	.	.	TRBJ1-5	TGTGCCAGCAGTGATCCGGGGTATCAGCCCCAGCATTTT	CASSDPGYQPQHF
TRBV28	.	TRBD2	TRBJ2-1	TGTGCCAGCAGTTCGGGACTAGCGGGAGTCGACGATGAGCAGTTCTTC	CASSSGLAGVDDEQFF
TRBV6-5	.	.	TRBJ1-1	TGTGCCAGCAGTTACTCGATGGGGGGTTCCACTGAAGCTTTCTTT	CASSYSMGGSTEAFF
TRBV6-9	.	.	TRBJ2-1	TGTGCCAGCAGTTTGCATCGGGGCTATAACAATGAGCAGTTCTTC	CASSLHRGYNNEQFF
TRBV14	.	TRBD2	TRBJ2-3	TGTGCCAGCAGCCAAGATGTAGCGAGCGGGACTAGCACAGATACGCAGTATTTT	CASSQDVASGTSTDTQYF
TRBV9	.	TRBD2	TRBJ2-1	TGTGCCAGCAGCTTACTAGCGTCGGCCAATGAGCAGTTCTTC	CASSLLASANEQFF
TRBV7-8	.	.	TRBJ1-2	TGTGCCAGCACCCTAAATAGAGGGGTTGGCTACACCTTC	CASTLNRGVGYTF
TRBV4-1	.	.	TRBJ2-2	TGCGCCAGCAGCCATCCCGGTAGCGGGGAGCTGTTTTTT	CASSHPGSGELFF
TRBV9	.	TRBD1	TRBJ2-7	TGTGCCAGCAGCGTTAGGGGGCAGGGGGCCTACGAGCAGTACTTC	CASSVRGQGAYEQYF
TRBV7-9	.	TRBD2	TRBJ2-1	TGTGCCAGCAGCTTACCAGCTGGACTAGCGGGCTCCTACAATGAGCAGTTCTTC	CASSLPAGLAGSYNEQFF
TRBV9	.	TRBD2	TRBJ2-7	TGTGCCAGCAGCGTAGGAACGGGAGGGCCTCAGTACTTC	CASSVGTGGPQYF
TRBV19	.	.	TRBJ2-7	TGTGCCAGTAGTATAGGGCAGCGGTCCTACGATGAGCAGTACTTC	CASSIGQRSYDEQYF
TRBV6-5	.	.	TRBJ2-3	TGTGCCAGCAAGACGAGGGATACGCAGTATTTT	CASKTRDTQYF
TRBV27	.	TRBD1	TRBJ2-1	TGTGCCAGCACCCGGAACCTAGGGACAGGGGAGAACAATGAGCAGTTCTTC	CASTRNLGTGENNEQFF
TRBV6-4	.	.	TRBJ2-1	TGTGCCAGCAGTGACGCTTTTTCAGGGTGGTTCTTC	CASSDAFSGWFF
TRBV11-2	.	.	TRBJ2-7	TGTGCCAGCAGCTCCAGGGTAGATGAGCAGTACTTC	CASSSRVDEQYF
TRBV10-3	.	TRBD2	TRBJ2-1	TGTGCCATCAGTGAAAGGACTAGCGGGAGCAGCTCCTACAATGAGCAGTTCTTC	CAISERTSGSSSYNEQFF
TRBV13	.	TRBD2	TRBJ2-1	TGTGCCAGCAGCTGGCTAGCGGGGGCGGACAATGAGCAGTTCTTC	CASSWLAGADNEQFF
TRBV7-9	.	TRBD1	TRBJ2-3	TGTGCCAGCAGCTCCCGACAGGGGTCCGCAGATACGCAGTATTTT	CASSSRQGSADTQYF
TRBV19	.	.	TRBJ2-7	TGTGCCAGTAGTATAGATACTGGGACCCCAGCCTACGAGCAGTACTTC	CASSIDTGTPAYEQYF
TRBV7-9	once	TRBD2	TRBJ2-3	TGTGCCAGCAGCTCCACTAGCGGGAGTGGGGATACGCAGTATTTT	CASSSTSGSGDTQYF
TRBV5-6	.	TRBD2	TRBJ2-1	TGTGCCAGCAGCCAGGGACTAGCGGAACTCTACAATGAGCAGTTCTTC	CASSQGLAELYNEQFF
TRBV7-9	.	TRBD1	TRBJ2-7	TGTGCCAGCAGTGGACAGGGCCAGTTTGGCTACGAGCAGTACTTC	CASSGQGQFGYEQYF
TRBV27	.	TRBD1	TRBJ2-1	TGTGCCAGCAGTACCTCCGAGGGACAGGGGAATTTCCGGGAGCAGTTCTTC	CASSTSEGQGNFREQFF
TRBV27	.	TRBD2	TRBJ2-3	TGTGCCAGCAAAACTAGCGGGAGCTTCACAGATACGCAGTATTTT	CASKTSGSFTDTQYF
TRBV9	.	.	TRBJ1-1	TGTGCCAGCAGGTCTTTAGAGGGGGACACTGAAGCTTTCTTT	CASRSLEGDTEAFF
TRBV16	.	TRBD2	TRBJ2-3	TGTGCCAGCAGCCCGGGGGTACGGGAGGACTACACAGATACGCAGTATTTT	CASSPGVREDYTDTQYF
TRBV9	once	.	TRBJ2-7	TGTGCCAGCAGCCCGGGACTCCTATCCTACGAGCAGTACTTC	CASSPGLLSYEQYF
TRBV7-9	.	.	TRBJ2-7	TGTGCCAGCTCCCTTGGGACATCATCCTACGAGCAGTACTTC	CASSLGTSSYEQYF
TRBV9	.	.	TRBJ1-1	TGTGCCAGCAGCGTAGATGGAGATGGGGTTGAAGCTTTCTTT	CASSVDGDGVEAFF
TRBV7-9	.	TRBD1	TRBJ1-1	TGTGCCAGCAGCGATAACCGGGACAGGGTATTCGCTGAAGCTTTCTTT	CASSDNRDRVFAEAFF
TRBV6-4	.	TRBD2	TRBJ2-1	TGTGCCAGCAGTGACACCGGTAAGGCGGGAGCCTACAATGAGCAGTTCTTC	CASSDTGKAGAYNEQFF
TRBV11-2	.	.	TRBJ2-5	TGTGCCAGCAGCTCCTTAGCCGAAGGGTTGGAGACCCAGTACTTC	CASSSLAEGLETQYF
TRBV15	.	.	TRBJ2-1	TGTGCCACCAGCAGAGATAGGACGAGCTCCTACAATGAGCAGTTCTTC	CATSRDRTSSYNEQFF
TRBV28	.	.	TRBJ2-5	TGTGCCAGCAGTTCGGACGGCCTCCAAGAGACCCAGTACTTC	CASSSDGLQETQYF
TRBV7-9	.	.	TRBJ1-5	TGTGCCAGCAGCTTAGTATCGGGACCCCCGAATCAGCCCCAGCATTTT	CASSLVSGPPNQPQHF
TRBV7-9	.	TRBD2	TRBJ2-7	TGTGCCAGCAGCTCACCTTTAGCGGGTGACTCCTACGAGCAGTACTTC	CASSSPLAGDSYEQYF
TRBV5-6	.	.	TRBJ1-2	TGTGCCAGCAGCTTTGAGACAGACCATATCTATGGCTACACCTTC	CASSFETDHIYGYTF
TRBV7-2	.	TRBD1	TRBJ1-2	TGTGCCAGCAGCTTAAGTCAGGGGGAATTAGCCTATGGCTACACCTTC	CASSLSQGELAYGYTF
TRBV5-4	.	.	TRBJ2-1	TGTGCCAGCAGCTTATACAATGAGCAGTTCTTC	CASSLYNEQFF
TRBV9	.	TRBD1	TRBJ2-7	TGTGCCAGCAGCGCTCCCGGGACAGGGTTCTACGAGCAGTACTTC	CASSAPGTGFYEQYF
TRBV9	.	TRBD2	TRBJ2-7	TGTGCCAGCAGCGACGGGACTAGCGGATCCTACGAGCAGTACTTC	CASSDGTSGSYEQYF
TRBV19	once	.	TRBJ2-7	TGTGCCAGTAGTGTACAGGGACATTCCTTTGGCGAGCAGTACTTC	CASSVQGHSFGEQYF